These T cell receptor beta chains were read from a single sample in a study of follicular helper T cells after annual influenza vaccination. TCRdb's table, derived via immunoSEQ multiplex PCR, lists solely in-frame clones and lacks some. Among about 15,000 clones listed, around 85% were seen once. The starting material was CXCR5+ CD38- circulating T follicular helper cells from blood, obtained 7 days after influenza vaccination. The receptors shown here come from an adult who received the influenza vaccine. Both conserved end residues are part of each CDR3. Fields, in order: CDR3 length, J gene, clone size, D gene, V gene, CDR3 DNA, CDR3 protein. The D gene is left open where the match is weak. The size field is filled for only some rows; it gives once, few, many or a size class.

13	TRBJ2-4	once	.	TRBV28	TGTGCCAGCAGTTTATTACAGGAAAGCATTCAGTACTTC	CASSLLQESIQYF
15	TRBJ2-3	.	TRBD2	TRBV11-2	TGTGCCAGCAGCCTCCGGGGGGGCCGGGAAGATACGCAGTATTTT	CASSLRGGREDTQYF
15	TRBJ2-1	.	TRBD2	TRBV5-1	TGCGCCAGCAGCAAGACTAGCGGGAGTAGTGATGAGCAGTTCTTC	CASSKTSGSSDEQFF
12	TRBJ1-5	.	.	TRBV6-1	TGTGCCAGCAGGAGCCCGAATCAGCCCCAGCATTTT	CASRSPNQPQHF
13	TRBJ1-6	.	.	TRBV7-2	TGTGCCAGCAGCTTGTACGGGAATTCACCCCTCCACTTT	CASSLYGNSPLHF
16	TRBJ2-2	once	.	TRBV9	TGTGCCAGCAGCGTAGTTCAGCGGAGCGACACCGGGGAGCTGTTTTTT	CASSVVQRSDTGELFF
17	TRBJ1-5	.	TRBD1	TRBV2	TGTGCCAGCAGGGCGGGGGGACAGGGGTATAGCAATCAGCCCCAGCATTTT	CASRAGGQGYSNQPQHF
15	TRBJ2-1	.	.	TRBV15	TGTGCCACCAGGGGGGGGGACATCTCCTACAATGAGCAGTTCTTC	CATRGGDISYNEQFF
15	TRBJ2-3	few	TRBD2	TRBV2	TGTGCCAGCAGTGGGACTAGCAGGGGCACAGATACGCAGTATTTT	CASSGTSRGTDTQYF
15	TRBJ1-1	.	TRBD1	TRBV5-6	TGTGCCAGCAGCTTGGTTGGACAGGGGAACACTGAAGCTTTCTTT	CASSLVGQGNTEAFF
16	TRBJ1-5	.	TRBD1	TRBV19	TGTGCCAGTAGCAGCCGGGACAGGGGGTACAATCAGCCCCAGCATTTT	CASSSRDRGYNQPQHF
14	TRBJ1-6	few	.	TRBV5-1	TGCGCCAGCAGCTCCGGGACAATGAATTCACCCCTCCACTTT	CASSSGTMNSPLHF
14	TRBJ2-3	.	TRBD2	TRBV7-2	TGTGCCAGCAGCTTGCTAGCGGTCACAGATACGCAGTATTTT	CASSLLAVTDTQYF
10	TRBJ1-1	.	TRBD1	TRBV29-1	TGCAGCGTTACAGGGGGTGAAGCTTTCTTT	CSVTGGEAFF
13	TRBJ1-5	.	.	TRBV11-1	TGTGCCAGCAGCTTAGGTCCGAATCAGCCCCAGCATTTT	CASSLGPNQPQHF
14	TRBJ2-7	few	.	TRBV6-6	TGTGCCAGCAGTTACTCGTCTTCCTCCGGCGAGCAGTACTTC	CASSYSSSSGEQYF
14	TRBJ2-7	.	.	TRBV7-9	TGTGTCAGCAGCTTCATAGGGGTCGGTGTCGAGCAGTACTTC	CVSSFIGVGVEQYF
18	TRBJ2-1	.	TRBD2	TRBV30	TGTGCCTGGAGTGAGGAGTGGGGGGCGAGCGGGGGGCACAATGAGCAGTTCTTC	CAWSEEWGASGGHNEQFF
15	TRBJ1-6	.	.	TRBV2	TGTGCCAGCAGTGAATGGGGGCAACTTAATTCACCCCTCCACTTT	CASSEWGQLNSPLHF
12	TRBJ2-7	.	TRBD2	TRBV28	TGTGCCAGCGGACTAGCCGCCTACGAGCAGTACTTC	CASGLAAYEQYF
14	TRBJ1-3	.	.	TRBV11-3	TGTGCCAGCAGCTCTCTACCGAAAGGAAACACCATATATTTT	CASSSLPKGNTIYF
19	TRBJ1-2	.	.	TRBV4-1	TGCGCCAGCAGCCAAGATCAGCGAAACGCGCGGGGGAGGTACGATGGCTACACCTTC	CASSQDQRNARGRYDGYTF
16	TRBJ2-6	.	.	TRBV5-6	TGTGCCAGCAGCCCCGACAGTCCGGGTGGGGCCAACGTCCTGACTTTC	CASSPDSPGGANVLTF
13	TRBJ1-4	few	.	TRBV6-1	TGTGCCACCGGGGGGGGGTCGGATGAAAAACTGTTTTTT	CATGGGSDEKLFF
12	TRBJ1-2	.	TRBD1	TRBV5-1	TGCGCCAGCAGCACTCAGGGGGAGGGCTACACCTTC	CASSTQGEGYTF
14	TRBJ2-5	.	TRBD2	TRBV19	TGTGCCAGTTCTGTTGGGGGGGGACAAGAGACCCAGTACTTC	CASSVGGGQETQYF
16	TRBJ1-3	.	.	TRBV5-6	TGTGCCAGCAGCTTGGTGGACACAGGCTCTGGAAACACCATATATTTT	CASSLVDTGSGNTIYF
13	TRBJ1-2	.	.	TRBV6-5	TGTGCCAGCAGAGGAACAGGGTACTATGGCTACACCTTC	CASRGTGYYGYTF
15	TRBJ2-1	once	TRBD2	TRBV5-1	TGCGCCAGCAGCTTCGGGGCTAGCGGGGGGGATGAGCAGTTCTTC	CASSFGASGGDEQFF
14	TRBJ1-1	.	.	TRBV5-1	TGCGCCAGCAGCTTGGGCCCTCGAGGCACTGAAGCTTTCTTT	CASSLGPRGTEAFF
18	TRBJ2-1	.	TRBD2	TRBV28	TGTGCCAGCAGTTTACCGGGACTAGCGCGAGACTCCTACAATGAGCAGTTCTTC	CASSLPGLARDSYNEQFF
13	TRBJ1-3	.	.	TRBV18	TGTGCCAGCTCACAGGGGGCTGGAAACACCATATATTTT	CASSQGAGNTIYF
15	TRBJ1-2	.	TRBD1	TRBV5-4	TGTGCCAGCAGCTTGACAGGGGGAATGCGGAATGGCTACACCTTC	CASSLTGGMRNGYTF
18	TRBJ1-5	.	.	TRBV28	TGTGCCAGCAGTCCCCGGACAGCCCTAGGTCGAAGCAATCAGCCCCAGCATTTT	CASSPRTALGRSNQPQHF
15	TRBJ2-5	.	.	TRBV18	TGTGCCAGCTCACCATTCGTAGGGGCCGAGGAGACCCAGTACTTC	CASSPFVGAEETQYF
12	TRBJ2-7	few	.	TRBV6-1	TGTGCCAGCAGCCCCGGGGTGGCCGAGCAGTACTTC	CASSPGVAEQYF
18	TRBJ2-6	.	.	TRBV5-1	TGCGCCAGCAGCTTGTCGGGACAAGGGGTGGTGGGGGCCAACGTCCTGACTTTC	CASSLSGQGVVGANVLTF
15	TRBJ2-2	.	TRBD2	TRBV5-4	TGTGCCAGCAGCCGACTAGCGGAACGCACCGGGGAGCTGTTTTTT	CASSRLAERTGELFF
14	TRBJ2-5	once	TRBD2	TRBV29-1	TGCAGCGTAGTAACGGGACTAGGGAGCTTCGCCCAGTACTTC	CSVVTGLGSFAQYF
14	TRBJ1-4	.	.	TRBV28	TGTGCCAGCAGGATGAGCGGAGCTAATGAAAAACTGTTTTTT	CASRMSGANEKLFF
11	TRBJ1-1	.	.	TRBV5-1	TGCGCCAGCAGCCAGAACAGTGAAGCTTTCTTT	CASSQNSEAFF
12	TRBJ1-2	.	.	TRBV16	TGTGCCAGCACGAAGGGGGAATATGGCTACACCTTC	CASTKGEYGYTF
14	TRBJ2-5	.	.	TRBV2	TGTGCCAGCAGTGGAGGATCGGTCGGGGAGACCCAGTACTTC	CASSGGSVGETQYF
13	TRBJ2-5	.	.	TRBV18	TGTGCCAGCTACGAGGGCCCCTGGGAGACCCAGTACTTC	CASYEGPWETQYF
15	TRBJ1-5	.	.	TRBV5-8	TGTGCCAGCAGCAGGGCCAGGGACTACAATCAGCCCCAGCATTTT	CASSRARDYNQPQHF